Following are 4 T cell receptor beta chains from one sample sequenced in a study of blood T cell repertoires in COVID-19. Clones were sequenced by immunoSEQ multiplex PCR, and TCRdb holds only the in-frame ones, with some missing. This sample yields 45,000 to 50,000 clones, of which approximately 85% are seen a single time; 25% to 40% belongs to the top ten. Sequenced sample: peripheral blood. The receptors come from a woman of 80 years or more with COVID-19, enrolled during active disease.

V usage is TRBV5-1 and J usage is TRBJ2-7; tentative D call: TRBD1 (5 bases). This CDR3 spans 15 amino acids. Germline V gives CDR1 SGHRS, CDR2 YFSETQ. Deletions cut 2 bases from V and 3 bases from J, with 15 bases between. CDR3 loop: CASSLRLTGIYEQYF. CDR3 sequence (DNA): TGCGCCAGCAGCTTAAGGCTCACAGGTATCTACGAGCAGTACTTC.

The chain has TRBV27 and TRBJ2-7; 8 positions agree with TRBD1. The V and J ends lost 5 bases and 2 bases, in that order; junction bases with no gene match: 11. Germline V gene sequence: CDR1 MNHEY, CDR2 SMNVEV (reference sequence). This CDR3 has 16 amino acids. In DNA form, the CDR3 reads TGTGCCAGCAGTCTGCTCGCAGGGGGCCTCCCCTACGAGCAGTACTTC. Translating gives CASSLLAGGLPYEQYF.

The CDR3 loop is CASSRGNRAPYEQYF. As DNA, the CDR3 is TGTGCCAGCAGTAGGGGAAACAGGGCCCCCTACGAGCAGTACTTC. V is TRBV6-2 or TRBV6-3 and J is TRBJ2-7, with a tentative D call TRBD1 (6 bases). The CDR3 contains 15 residues. Germline CDR1 and CDR2: MNHEY and SVGEGT. V was pared by 5 bases and J by 2 bases, with 16 bases between.

The CDR3 region is CASSSRDNSYEQYF. Here the CDR3 DNA reads TGTGCCAGCAGTTCCCGGGACAACTCCTACGAGCAGTACTTC. The J gene is TRBJ2-7, the V gene TRBV6-5, with TRBD1 as a possible D gene (6 bases). This CDR3 comprises 14 residues. V was cut by 4 bases and J by 0 bases, with 10 bases left in between. Germline assignment: CDR1 MNHEY and CDR2 SVGAGI.